This T cell receptor (beta chain) was profiled in a study of T cell responses to AZD1222 COVID-19 vaccine. Data came from immunoSEQ multiplex PCR; TCRdb stores just in-frame clones and leaves some out. The sample has some 120,000 clones, about 90% seen once. Study-wide results and limits: Spike-specific TCR breadth and depth rose after two AZD1222 doses. Targeting of unmutated variant regions was reportedly seen in nearly half of spike-specific TCRs.

On this clone: The antigen remains undetermined.

Germline V CDR1 and CDR2: SGDLS, YYNGEE. With V trimmed by 3 bases and J by 7 bases, 2 bases remained unmatched. The CDR3 length is 15 residues. The sequenced sample was peripheral blood, obtained on day 0 of AZD1222 vaccination. The TCR comes from an adult in good health. The V call is TRBV9, the J call TRBJ2-1; 15 bases match TRBD2. This CDR3 is CASSAGLAGGNEQFF. CDR3 DNA sequence: TGTGCCAGCAGCGCCGGACTAGCGGGGGGGAATGAGCAGTTCTTC.